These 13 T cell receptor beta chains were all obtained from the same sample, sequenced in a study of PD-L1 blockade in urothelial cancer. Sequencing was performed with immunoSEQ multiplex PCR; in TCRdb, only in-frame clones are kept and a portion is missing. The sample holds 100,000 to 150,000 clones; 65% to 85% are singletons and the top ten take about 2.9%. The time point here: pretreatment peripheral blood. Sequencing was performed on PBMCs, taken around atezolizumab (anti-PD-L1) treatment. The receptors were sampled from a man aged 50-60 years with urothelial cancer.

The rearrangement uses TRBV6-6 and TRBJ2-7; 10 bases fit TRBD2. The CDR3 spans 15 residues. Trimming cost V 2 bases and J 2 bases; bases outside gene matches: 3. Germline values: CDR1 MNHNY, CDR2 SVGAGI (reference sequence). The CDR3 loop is CASSYTSGDTYEQYF. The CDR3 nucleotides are TGTGCCAGCAGTTACACTAGCGGGGATACCTACGAGCAGTACTTC.

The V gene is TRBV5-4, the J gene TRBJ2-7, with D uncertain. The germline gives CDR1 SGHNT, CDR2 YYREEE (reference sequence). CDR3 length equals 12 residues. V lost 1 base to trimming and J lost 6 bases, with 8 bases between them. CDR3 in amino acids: CASSLSAGEQYF. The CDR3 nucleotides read TGTGCCAGCAGCTTGTCTGCAGGCGAGCAGTACTTC.

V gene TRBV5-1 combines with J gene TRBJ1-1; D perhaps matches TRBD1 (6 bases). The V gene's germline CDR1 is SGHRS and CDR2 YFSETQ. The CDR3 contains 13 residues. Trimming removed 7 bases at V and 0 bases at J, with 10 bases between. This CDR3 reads CASGRGMNTEAFF. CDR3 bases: TGCGCCAGCGGGAGGGGGATGAACACTGAAGCTTTCTTT.

The CDR3 region is CASSIQAGGGYTF. The CDR3, as DNA: TGTGCCAGCAGCATCCAGGCAGGGGGTGGCTACACCTTC. The chain uses TRBV5-4 and TRBJ1-2; 7 bases line up with TRBD1. The germline CDR1 and CDR2 sequences are SGHNT and YYREEE (reference sequence). CDR3 length equals 13 residues. Trimming took 4 bases from V and 7 from J; bases not matched to a gene: 7.

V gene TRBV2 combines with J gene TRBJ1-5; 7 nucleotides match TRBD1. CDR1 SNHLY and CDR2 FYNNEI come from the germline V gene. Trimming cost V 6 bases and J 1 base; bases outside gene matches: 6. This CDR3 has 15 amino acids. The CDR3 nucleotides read TGTGCCAGCAGACCCCCGGGACAGAGCAATCAGCCCCAGCATTTT. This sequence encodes CASRPPGQSNQPQHF.

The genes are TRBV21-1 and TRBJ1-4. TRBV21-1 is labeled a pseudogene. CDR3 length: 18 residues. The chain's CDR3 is CASSFLKGRRSTNEKLFF. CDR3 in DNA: TGTGCCAGCAGCTTCCTTAAAGGAAGACGGAGTACTAATGAAAAACTGTTTTTT.

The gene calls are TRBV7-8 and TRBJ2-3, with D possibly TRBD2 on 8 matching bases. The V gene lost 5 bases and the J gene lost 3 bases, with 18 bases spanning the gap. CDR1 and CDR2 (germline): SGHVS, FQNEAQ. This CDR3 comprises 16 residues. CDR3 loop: CASSPGGAGGTDTQYF. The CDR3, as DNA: TGTGCCAGCAGCCCAGGGGGGGCGGGAGGAACAGATACGCAGTATTTT.

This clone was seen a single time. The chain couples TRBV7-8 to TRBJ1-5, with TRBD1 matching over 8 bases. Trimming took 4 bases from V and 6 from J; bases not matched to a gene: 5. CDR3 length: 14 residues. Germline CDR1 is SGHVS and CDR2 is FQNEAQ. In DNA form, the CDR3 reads TGTGCCAGCAGCTCAGACGACAGGGGTCAGCCCCAGCATTTT. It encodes CASSSDDRGQPQHF.

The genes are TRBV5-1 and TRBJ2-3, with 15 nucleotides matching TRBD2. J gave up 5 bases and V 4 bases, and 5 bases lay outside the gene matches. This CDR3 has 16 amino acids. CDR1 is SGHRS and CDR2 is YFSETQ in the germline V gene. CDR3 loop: CASSQGTSGRIDTQYF. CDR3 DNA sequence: TGCGCCAGCAGCCAAGGGACTAGCGGGAGGATAGATACGCAGTATTTT.

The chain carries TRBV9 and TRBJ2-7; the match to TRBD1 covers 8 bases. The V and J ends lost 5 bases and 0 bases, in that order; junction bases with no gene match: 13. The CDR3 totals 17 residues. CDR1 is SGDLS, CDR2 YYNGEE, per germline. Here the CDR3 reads CASSETPRDRSSYEQYF. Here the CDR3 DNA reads TGTGCCAGCAGTGAGACCCCCCGGGACAGGAGCTCCTACGAGCAGTACTTC. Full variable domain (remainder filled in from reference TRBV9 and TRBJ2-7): DSGVTQTPKHLITATGQRVTLRCSPRSGDLSVYWYQQSLDQGLQFLIQYYNGEERAKGNILERFSAQQFPDLHSELNLSSLELGDSALYFCASSETPRDRSSYEQYFGPGTRLTVT.

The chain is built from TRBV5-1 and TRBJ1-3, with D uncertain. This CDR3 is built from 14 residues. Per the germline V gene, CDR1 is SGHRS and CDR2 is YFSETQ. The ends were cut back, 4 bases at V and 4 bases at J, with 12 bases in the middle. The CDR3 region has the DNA TGCGCCAGCAGCGCAGGTCCGGGGGGAAACACCATATATTTT. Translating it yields CASSAGPGGNTIYF.

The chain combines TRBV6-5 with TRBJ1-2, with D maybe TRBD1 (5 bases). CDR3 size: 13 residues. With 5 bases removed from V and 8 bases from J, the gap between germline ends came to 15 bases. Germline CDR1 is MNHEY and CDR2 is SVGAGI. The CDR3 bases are TGTGCCAGCAGTGCGGGACGGGCGGGCGGCTACACCTTC. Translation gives CASSAGRAGGYTF.

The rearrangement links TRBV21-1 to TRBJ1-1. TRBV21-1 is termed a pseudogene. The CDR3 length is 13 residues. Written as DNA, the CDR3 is TGTGCCAGCAGCCGGACGGGAGGGGGGCGAGCTTTCTTT. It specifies CASSRTGGGRAFF.